This TCR beta chain was obtained from a study of cytotoxic CD8 clonotypes in ibrutinib-treated CLL. Background on the study: Partial responses numbered approximately 24 and complete responses 2; after a median around 68 months, 14 stayed remitted and roughly twelve progressed. Among the samples, the mean was approximately 260,000 productive templates and roughly 94,000 productive rearrangements. Study-wide results and caveats: Circulating CD8+ T-cell counts were tracked by baseline clonality, which exceeded that of age-matched healthy donors.

The CDR3 is 11 amino acids. In germline, CDR1 is SGHVS, CDR2 FQNEAQ. V lost 1 base and J 8 bases, leaving 3 bases between the germline ends. Data came from immunoSEQ multiplex PCR; TCRdb stores just in-frame clones and leaves some out. The table has about 140,000 clones, more than 85% seen once. Turning to this clone: What it recognizes is unknown.

Source: PBMCs, taken after 12 months of ibrutinib treatment. The chain has TRBV7-8 and TRBJ2-1; no definite D call. This TCR was sampled from a human donor with chronic lymphocytic leukemia. CDR3 in amino acids: CASSLGHEQFF. In DNA form, the CDR3 reads TGTGCCAGCAGCTTAGGGCATGAGCAGTTCTTC.